This entry features one TCR beta chain sequence. The sample comes from a study of T cell changes during pregnancy in multiple sclerosis. Germline V gene lookup returns CDR1 SEHNR and CDR2 FQNEAQ (reference sequence). The V end lost 5 bases, the J end lost 8 bases, and 16 bases lay between the germline ends. The CDR3 is 14 residues long. Some clones are missing from TCRdb's copy, which holds only in-frame ones; the method was immunoSEQ multiplex PCR. The sample records about 34,000 clones, roughly 90% being singletons. The sequencing used CD8+ T cells from peripheral blood mononuclear cells, collected in the third trimester of pregnancy. The source of this sequence is a female donor with multiple sclerosis, enrolled in a pregnancy study. The chain links TRBV7-9 to TRBJ1-5; D not resolved. The CDR3 nucleotides are TGTGCCAGCAGCCCTGCGGCCTACACCGAGCCCCAGCATTTT. Its translation: CASSPAAYTEPQHF.